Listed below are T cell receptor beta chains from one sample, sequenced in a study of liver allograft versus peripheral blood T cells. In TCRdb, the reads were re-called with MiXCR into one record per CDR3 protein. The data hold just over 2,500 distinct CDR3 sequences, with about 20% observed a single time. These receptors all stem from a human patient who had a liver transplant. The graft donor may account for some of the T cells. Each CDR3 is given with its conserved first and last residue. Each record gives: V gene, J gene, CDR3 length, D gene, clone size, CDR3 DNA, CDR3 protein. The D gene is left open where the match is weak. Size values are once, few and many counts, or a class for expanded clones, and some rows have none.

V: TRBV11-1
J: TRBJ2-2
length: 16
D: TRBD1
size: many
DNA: TGTGCCAGCAGCTTAGCAAGGGACAGCAACACCGGGGAGCTGTTTTTT
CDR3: CASSLARDSNTGELFF

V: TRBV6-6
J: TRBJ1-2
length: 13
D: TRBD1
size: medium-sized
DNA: TGTGCCAGCAGTTACTCAGGGGGCGATGGCTACACCTTC
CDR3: CASSYSGGDGYTF

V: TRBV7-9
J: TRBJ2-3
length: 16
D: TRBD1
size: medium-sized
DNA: TGTGCCAGCAGCGGTACAGGGGCCCCTAGCACAGATACGCAGTATTTT
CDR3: CASSGTGAPSTDTQYF

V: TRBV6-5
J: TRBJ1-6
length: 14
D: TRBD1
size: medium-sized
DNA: TGTGCCAGCAGGCCAGAGGGACAGGGCTCACCCCTCCACTTT
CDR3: CASRPEGQGSPLHF

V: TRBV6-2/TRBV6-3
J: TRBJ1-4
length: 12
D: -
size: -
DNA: TGTGCCAGCAAAGAAGGGGGGGGTCGTCTGTTTTTT
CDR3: CASKEGGGRLFF

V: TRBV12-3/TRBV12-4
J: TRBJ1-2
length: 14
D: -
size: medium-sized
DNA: TGTGCCAGCTCACCCCGGCCCCAGGGCTATGGCTACACCTTC
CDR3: CASSPRPQGYGYTF

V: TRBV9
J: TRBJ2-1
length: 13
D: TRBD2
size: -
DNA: TGTGCCAGCACCTCGGGGGGAAACAATGAGCAGTTCTTC
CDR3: CASTSGGNNEQFF

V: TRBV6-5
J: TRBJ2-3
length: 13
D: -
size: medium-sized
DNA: TGTGCCAGTGGGCGATACGGTACAGATACGCAGTATTTT
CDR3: CASGRYGTDTQYF

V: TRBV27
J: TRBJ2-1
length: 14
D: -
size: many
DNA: TGTGCCAGCAGTCTCTCCAGGAAGGGCAATGAGCAGTTCTTC
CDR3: CASSLSRKGNEQFF

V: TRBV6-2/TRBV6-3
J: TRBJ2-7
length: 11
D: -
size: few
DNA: TGTGCCAGCAGTTATAGCGGCGAGCAGTACTTC
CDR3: CASSYSGEQYF

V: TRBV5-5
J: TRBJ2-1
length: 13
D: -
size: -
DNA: TGTGCCAGCAGCCCAGGACTGGACAATGAGCAGTTCTTC
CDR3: CASSPGLDNEQFF

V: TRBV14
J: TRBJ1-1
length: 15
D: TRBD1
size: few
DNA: TGTGCCAGCAGGCAGACCAGGGGGCTAAACACTGAAGCTTTCTTT
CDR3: CASRQTRGLNTEAFF

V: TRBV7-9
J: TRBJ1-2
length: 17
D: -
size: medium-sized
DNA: TGTGCCAGCAGTTCGGGGGGGGATGCGGTGATTAACTATGGCTACACCTTC
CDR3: CASSSGGDAVINYGYTF

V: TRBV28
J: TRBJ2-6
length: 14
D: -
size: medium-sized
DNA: TGTGCCAGCAGTTCGAAAACTGGGGCCAACGTCCTGACTTTC
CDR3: CASSSKTGANVLTF

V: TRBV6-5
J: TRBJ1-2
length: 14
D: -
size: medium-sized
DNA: TGTGCCACCTCTGGGGGAGGTCCCAACTATGGCTACACCTTC
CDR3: CATSGGGPNYGYTF

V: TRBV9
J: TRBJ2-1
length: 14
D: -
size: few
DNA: TGTGCCAGCAGCGTAGTAGCAAACCACAATGAGCAGTTCTTC
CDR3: CASSVVANHNEQFF

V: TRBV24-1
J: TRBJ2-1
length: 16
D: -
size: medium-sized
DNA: TGTGCCACCAGTGATGGCCGGGACAAATCCTACAATGAGCAGTTCTTC
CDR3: CATSDGRDKSYNEQFF

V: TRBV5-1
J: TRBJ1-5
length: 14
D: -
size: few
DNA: TGCGCCAGCAGCTTGGAGGGCATTAATCAGCCCCAGCATTTT
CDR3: CASSLEGINQPQHF

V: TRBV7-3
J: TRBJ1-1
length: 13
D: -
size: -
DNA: TGTGCCAGCAGCTCCGGGCCCGGGTCTGAAGCTTTCTTT
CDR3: CASSSGPGSEAFF

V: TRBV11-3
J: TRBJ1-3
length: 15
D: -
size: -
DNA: TGTGCCAGCAGCTTAGGGGACTCCTCTGGAAACACCATATATTTT
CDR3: CASSLGDSSGNTIYF

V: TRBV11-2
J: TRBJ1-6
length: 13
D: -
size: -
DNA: TGTGCCAGCAGCCACAATACGGATTCACCCCTCCACTTT
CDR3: CASSHNTDSPLHF

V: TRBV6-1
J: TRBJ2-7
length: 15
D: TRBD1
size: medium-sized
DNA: TGTGCCAGCAGTGAAGGGACGGACAGGGGGCTCGAGCAGTACTTC
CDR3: CASSEGTDRGLEQYF

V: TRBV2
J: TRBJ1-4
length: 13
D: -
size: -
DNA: TGTGCCACGTCCGGGACCCTAGGTGAAAAACTGTTTTTT
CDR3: CATSGTLGEKLFF

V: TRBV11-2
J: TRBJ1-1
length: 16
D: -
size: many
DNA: TGTGCCAGCAGCTTAGGCTCAGGGACGTTGAACACTGAAGCTTTCTTT
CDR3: CASSLGSGTLNTEAFF

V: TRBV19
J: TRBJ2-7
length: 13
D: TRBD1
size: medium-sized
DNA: TGTGCCAGTAGTATGGGACAGGGATACGAGCAGTACTTC
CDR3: CASSMGQGYEQYF

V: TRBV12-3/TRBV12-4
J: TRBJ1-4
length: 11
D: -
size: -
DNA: TGTGCCACGGAGTGGAATGAAAAACTGTTTTTT
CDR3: CATEWNEKLFF

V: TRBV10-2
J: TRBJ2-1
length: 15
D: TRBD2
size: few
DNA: TGCGCCAGCAGTCGCGGGGGGAGCTCCTACAATGAGCAGTTCTTC
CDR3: CASSRGGSSYNEQFF

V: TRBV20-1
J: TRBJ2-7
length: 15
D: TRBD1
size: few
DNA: TGCAGTGCTGTTGGTCAGGGGGCGGAACTAGCCGAGCAGTACTTC
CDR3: CSAVGQGAELAEQYF

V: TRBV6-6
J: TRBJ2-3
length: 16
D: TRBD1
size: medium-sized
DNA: TGTGCCAGCAGAGCATCCGGGACAGGGGCTTCAGATACGCAGTATTTT
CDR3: CASRASGTGASDTQYF

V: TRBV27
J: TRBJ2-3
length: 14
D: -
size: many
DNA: TGTGCCAGCAGTTTAGACGCTAGCACAGATACGCAGTATTTT
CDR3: CASSLDASTDTQYF

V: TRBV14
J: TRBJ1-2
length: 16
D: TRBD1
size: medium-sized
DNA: TGTGCCAGCAGCCCCCCTGCGGACAGGGACAATAATGGCTACACCTTC
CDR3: CASSPPADRDNNGYTF

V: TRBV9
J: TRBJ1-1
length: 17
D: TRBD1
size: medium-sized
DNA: TGTGCCAGCAGCGCCCGCAGGACAGGGGGCGCGTTCACTGAAGCTTTCTTT
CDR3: CASSARRTGGAFTEAFF

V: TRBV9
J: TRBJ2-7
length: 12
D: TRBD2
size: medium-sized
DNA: TGTGCCAGCAGCGTAGGCGGGGGCGAGCAGTACTTC
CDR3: CASSVGGGEQYF

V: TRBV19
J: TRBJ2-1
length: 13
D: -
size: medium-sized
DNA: TGTGCCAGTAGCCCGGGACATGGGAATGAGCAGTTCTTC
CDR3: CASSPGHGNEQFF

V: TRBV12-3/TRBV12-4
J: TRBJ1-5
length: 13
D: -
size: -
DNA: TGTGCCAGCAGTTTACGGATGAATCAGCCCCAGCATTTT
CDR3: CASSLRMNQPQHF

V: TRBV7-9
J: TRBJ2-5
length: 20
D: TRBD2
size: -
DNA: TGTGCCAGCAGCCTACATACCGGGACTAGCGGGGGGGTGTACCAAGAGACCCAGTACTTC
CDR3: CASSLHTGTSGGVYQETQYF